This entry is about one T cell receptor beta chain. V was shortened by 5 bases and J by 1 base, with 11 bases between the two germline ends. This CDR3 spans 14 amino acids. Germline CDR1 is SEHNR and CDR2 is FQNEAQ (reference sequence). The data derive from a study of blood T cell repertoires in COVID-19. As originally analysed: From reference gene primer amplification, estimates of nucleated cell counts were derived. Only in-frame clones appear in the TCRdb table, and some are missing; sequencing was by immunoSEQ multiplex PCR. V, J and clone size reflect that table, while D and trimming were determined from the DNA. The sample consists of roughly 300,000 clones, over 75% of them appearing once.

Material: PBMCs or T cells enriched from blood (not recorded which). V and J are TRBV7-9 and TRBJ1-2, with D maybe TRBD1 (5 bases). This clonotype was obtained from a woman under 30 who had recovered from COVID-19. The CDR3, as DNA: TGTGCCAGCAGCAACCTGGACATTAACTATGGCTACACCTTC. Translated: CASSNLDINYGYTF. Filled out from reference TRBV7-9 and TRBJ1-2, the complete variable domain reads DTGVSQNPRHKITKRGQNVTFRCDPISEHNRLYWYRQTLGQGPEFLTYFQNEAQLEKSRLLSDRFSAERPKGSFSTLEIQRTEQGDSAMYLCASSNLDINYGYTFGSGTRLTVV.